This TCR beta chain was found in a study of cytomegalovirus exposure and HLA in healthy donors. 60 Vbeta and 13 Jbeta primers were used in PCR. The data were produced by immunoSEQ multiplex PCR, yet TCRdb's version contains in-frame clones alone and is incomplete. This table has 120,000 or so clones, 77% appearing once. CDR3 length: 17 residues. The J segment lost 5 bases and the V segment lost 6 bases, leaving 16 bases of the junction unmatched. CDR1 is MDHEN, CDR2 SYDVKM, per germline. Sequencing was done on a sample of PBMCs. The chain employs TRBV28 and TRBJ2-3, with TRBD2 identical over 8 bases. The TCR was taken from a human donor in good health. The chain's CDR3 is CASSSLKSGSAEDTQYF. The DNA of the CDR3 is TGTGCCAGCAGCTCCCTTAAGAGCGGGAGTGCGGAAGATACGCAGTATTTT. Drawing the rest from reference TRBV28 and TRBJ2-3, the complete variable domain is DVKVTQSSRYLVKRTGEKVFLECVQDMDHENMFWYRQDPGLGLRLIYFSYDVKMKEKGDIPEGYSVSREKKERFSLILESASTNQTSMYLCASSSLKSGSAEDTQYFGPGTRLTVL.